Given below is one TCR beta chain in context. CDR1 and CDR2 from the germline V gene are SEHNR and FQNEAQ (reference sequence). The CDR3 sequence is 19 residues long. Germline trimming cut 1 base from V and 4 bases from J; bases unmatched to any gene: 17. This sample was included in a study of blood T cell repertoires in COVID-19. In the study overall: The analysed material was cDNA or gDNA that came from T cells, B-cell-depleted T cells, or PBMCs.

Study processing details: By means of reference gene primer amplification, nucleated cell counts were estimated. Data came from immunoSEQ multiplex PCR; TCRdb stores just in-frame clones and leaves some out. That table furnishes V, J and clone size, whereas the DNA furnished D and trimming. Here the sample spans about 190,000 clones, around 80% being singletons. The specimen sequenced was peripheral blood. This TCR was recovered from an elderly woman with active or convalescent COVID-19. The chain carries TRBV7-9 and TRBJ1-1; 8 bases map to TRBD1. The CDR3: CASSLVTHYDRGGVTEAFF. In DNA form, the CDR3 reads TGTGCCAGCAGCTTAGTAACCCACTATGACAGGGGAGGAGTCACTGAAGCTTTCTTT.